Presented here are 30 T cell receptor beta chains from one specimen sequenced in a study of blood T cell repertoires in COVID-19. Clones were sequenced by immunoSEQ multiplex PCR, and TCRdb holds only the in-frame ones, with some missing. The sample has fewer than 150,000 clones, approximately 90% seen once. The sequenced sample was peripheral blood. The source of these receptors is a human donor in a cohort sampled during active COVID-19.

This chain connects TRBV7-2 to TRBJ2-1; 11 bases map to TRBD1. Per the germline V gene, CDR1 is SGHTA and CDR2 is FQGNSA. This CDR3 has 14 amino acids. Germline trimming cut 6 bases from V and 2 bases from J; bases unmatched to any gene: 0. DNA of the CDR3: TGTGCCAGCAGGGACAGGGGGCCCTACAATGAGCAGTTCTTC. Amino acid sequence: CASRDRGPYNEQFF.

This chain links TRBV19 with TRBJ1-2; the D gene is possibly TRBD1 (5 bases). V lost 5 bases and J 4 bases, leaving 11 bases between the germline ends. Germline loops: CDR1 LNHDA, CDR2 SQIVND (reference sequence). There are 13 residues in the CDR3. In nucleotides, the CDR3 is TGTGCCAGTAGTGACAGCGGGCGCTATGGCTACACCTTC. Translating it yields CASSDSGRYGYTF.

J is TRBJ2-4 and V is TRBV30, with no clear D. Looked up from germline, CDR1 is GTSNPN and CDR2 is SVGIG (reference sequence). V was pared by 5 bases and J by 0 bases, with 11 bases between. This CDR3 has 14 residues. Written as DNA, the CDR3 is TGTGCCTGGTCCCGCAGAGGAGCCAAAAACATTCAGTACTTC. Translating gives CAWSRRGAKNIQYF.

V and J are TRBV5-1 and TRBJ2-7, with 9 bases matching TRBD1. Trimming took 0 bases from V and 3 from J; bases not matched to a gene: 7. The CDR3 runs to 16 residues. Germline-derived CDR1 and CDR2 are SGHRS and YFSETQ. The CDR3 coding sequence is TGCGCCAGCAGCTTGGGTGGACAGGGGCGTTTCTACGAGCAGTACTTC. Translated, it gives CASSLGGQGRFYEQYF.

The chain couples TRBV10-3 to TRBJ1-2, with D unclear. This CDR3 is 13 amino acids long. Germline CDR1 is ENHRY and CDR2 is SYGVKD. Between the trimmed V and J ends, which lost 4 bases and 2 bases, there was a span of 8 bases. CDR3 nucleotides: TGTGCCATCAGTGTTGAACAGAACTATGGCTACACCTTC. Translated: CAISVEQNYGYTF.

This clone was counted a single time. V usage is TRBV9 and J usage is TRBJ1-2; TRBD1 matches 7 bases. V was clipped by 1 base and J by 3 bases; unmatched bases: 9. Germline-derived CDR1 and CDR2 are SGDLS and YYNGEE. CDR3 length: 16 residues. CDR3 in DNA: TGTGCCAGCAGCGTAAGGGGCGACAGGGAGGACTATGGCTACACCTTC. This codes for CASSVRGDREDYGYTF.

This chain connects TRBV4-1 to TRBJ1-2; weak D call: TRBD1 (6 bases). Trimming took off 0 bases at V and 6 bases at J, with 14 bases between the two ends. CDR1 is MGHRA, CDR2 YSYEKL, per germline. The CDR3 covers 15 residues. The CDR3 here is CASSQEGGRVDGYTF. The CDR3 DNA is TGCGCCAGCAGCCAAGAAGGGGGTAGGGTGGATGGCTACACCTTC.

Only one count was recorded for this clone. The rearrangement joins TRBV18 to TRBJ1-4; 7 bases map to TRBD1. V lost 6 bases and J lost 4; bases outside the gene matches: 5. Germline loops: CDR1 KGHSH, CDR2 LQKENI. The CDR3 is 14 amino acids. The CDR3 nucleotides are TGTGCCAGCTCCCCCGGGACAGTTAATGAAAAACTGTTTTTT. It codes for CASSPGTVNEKLFF. The full variable domain, rest sourced from reference TRBV18 and TRBJ1-4, is NAGVMQNPRHLVRRRGQEARLRCSPMKGHSHVYWYRQLPEEGLKFMVYLQKENIIDESGMPKERFSAEFPKEGPSILRIQQVVRGDSAAYFCASSPGTVNEKLFFGSGTQLSVL.

This clone has a single count. Here the CDR3 reads CASSKGLGGAPNYGYTF. The CDR3 DNA sequence: TGTGCCAGCAGCAAAGGCTTGGGGGGGGCGCCTAACTATGGCTACACCTTC. The chain couples TRBV21-1 to TRBJ1-2. TRBV21-1 is a listed pseudogene. CDR3 length equals 17 residues.

CDR3 nucleotides: TGTGCCTGGAGTGTACTGCGGGGGCGGAACACTGAAGCTTTCTTT. Translated: CAWSVLRGRNTEAFF. The gene calls are TRBV30 and TRBJ1-1, with a weak D call TRBD1 (6 bases). The CDR3 runs to 15 residues. The germline V and J ends were trimmed by 0 bases and 1 base, with 12 bases remaining between them. CDR1 and CDR2 from the germline V gene are GTSNPN and SVGIG (reference sequence). Full variable domain (remainder filled in from reference TRBV30 and TRBJ1-1): SQTIHQWPATLVQPVGSPLSLECTVEGTSNPNLYWYRQAAGRGLQLLFYSVGIGQISSEVPQNLSASRPQDRQFILSSKKLLLSDSGFYLCAWSVLRGRNTEAFFGQGTRLTVV.

This rearrangement joins TRBV29-1 to TRBJ2-5, with 11 bases that match TRBD1. This CDR3 is 15 amino acids long. The V gene's germline CDR1 is SQVTM and CDR2 ANQGSEA. J gave up 5 bases and V 5 bases, and 10 bases lay outside the gene matches. The CDR3 sequence is CSVSNRDRGMETQYF. DNA for the CDR3: TGCAGCGTTTCTAACCGGGACAGGGGGATGGAGACCCAGTACTTC.

The rearrangement joins TRBV7-9 to TRBJ2-7, with unresolved D. CDR1 is SEHNR, CDR2 FQNEAQ, per germline (reference sequence). The V end was cut by 5 bases, the J end by 3 bases, with 17 bases between. The CDR3 has 15 residues. Here the CDR3 reads CASSGPRKRNYEQYF. As DNA, the CDR3 is TGTGCCAGCAGCGGGCCCCGAAAACGGAACTACGAGCAGTACTTC.

The chain has TRBV4-2 and TRBJ1-6, with D perhaps TRBD1 (6 bases). The CDR3 is made up of 15 amino acids. V was clipped by 0 bases and J by 7 bases, with 10 bases between them. Germline CDR1 LGHNA, CDR2 YNFKEQ. This chain's CDR3 is CASSQEVGQNSPLHF. As DNA, the CDR3 is TGTGCCAGCAGCCAAGAGGTCGGACAGAATTCACCCCTCCACTTT.

The chain couples TRBV18 to TRBJ1-2; 7 positions agree with TRBD1. The CDR3 loop spans 15 amino acids. The germline V gene encodes CDR1 KGHSH and CDR2 LQKENI. V dropped 4 bases and J dropped 1; count of bases not matched to a gene: 6. CDR3 region: CASSLGTDFNYGYTF. CDR3 DNA: TGTGCCAGCTCACTAGGGACAGATTTTAACTATGGCTACACCTTC.

The chain has TRBV7-2 and TRBJ2-1; TRBD1 is a possible D gene (6 bases). The CDR3 has 14 amino acids. V was shortened by 5 bases and J by 4 bases, with 12 bases between the two germline ends. Germline V gene sequence: CDR1 SGHTA, CDR2 FQGNSA. The CDR3 region is CASSTRTVYNEQFF. In nucleotides, the CDR3 is TGTGCCAGCAGCACCCGGACAGTGTACAATGAGCAGTTCTTC.

This clone was recorded a few times. J is TRBJ2-3 and V is TRBV4-1; 7 bases are a match to TRBD2. From germline, CDR1 is MGHRA and CDR2 YSYEKL. The CDR3 has 18 residues. The trim removed 3 bases at V and 0 bases at J, leaving 12 bases unmatched. CDR3 residues: CASSQNSAGGSSTDTQYF. Here the CDR3 DNA reads TGCGCCAGCAGCCAGAATTCAGCCGGGGGGTCTAGCACAGATACGCAGTATTTT.

V and J are TRBV9 and TRBJ2-7; 8 bases align to TRBD1. V shed 0 bases, J shed 5 bases, and the junction held 4 bases outside the gene matches. Germline V lookup: CDR1 SGDLS, CDR2 YYNGEE. The CDR3 has 14 amino acids. CDR3 DNA: TGTGCCAGCAGCGTAGGAGTGACAGGGGACGAGCAGTACTTC. Amino acids: CASSVGVTGDEQYF.

The chain recombines TRBV14 with TRBJ2-7, with a weak D call TRBD2 (7 bases). From germline, CDR1 is SGHDN and CDR2 FVKESK. Trimming took off 2 bases at V and 3 bases at J, with 14 bases between the two ends. CDR3 length equals 15 residues. CDR3 DNA: TGTGCCAGCAGCCAACCCGGCGGGGGCGTCTACGAGCAGTACTTC. It specifies CASSQPGGGVYEQYF.

This chain connects TRBV23-1 to TRBJ1-5; a weak D match, TRBD1 (5 bases). TRBV23-1 is labeled an ORF, and its function is uncertain. Trimming shortened V by 3 bases and J by 7 bases, and 13 bases separated the two germline ends. The CDR3 has 14 residues. CDR3 residues: CASSQLRDLQPQHF. In DNA form, the CDR3 reads TGCGCCAGCAGTCAGCTCCGGGACTTGCAGCCCCAGCATTTT.

V usage is TRBV19 and J usage is TRBJ1-6, with 9 bases aligning to TRBD1. Germline CDR1 and CDR2: LNHDA and SQIVND (reference sequence). The CDR3 runs to 16 residues. The V and J ends lost 3 bases and 9 bases, in that order; junction bases with no gene match: 9. The CDR3 loop is CASSMRTGAISSPLHF. CDR3 in DNA: TGTGCCAGTAGTATGCGGACAGGGGCTATCAGTTCACCCCTCCACTTT.

The chain carries TRBV27 and TRBJ1-1; 7 nucleotides line up with TRBD1. Germline V gives CDR1 MNHEY, CDR2 SMNVEV (reference sequence). The junction had 14 bases not matched to a gene; V was cut back by 6 bases and J by 10 bases. The CDR3 has 14 amino acids. This chain's CDR3 is CASRPLVGQLRAFF. Written as DNA, the CDR3 is TGTGCCAGCAGGCCCCTCGTGGGACAGCTACGAGCTTTCTTT.

The chain joins TRBV9 to TRBJ2-7; 11 bases line up with TRBD1. The CDR3 length is 19 residues. The junction had 15 bases not matched to a gene; V was cut back by 4 bases and J by 0 bases. From germline, CDR1 is SGDLS and CDR2 YYNGEE. CDR3 nucleotide sequence: TGTGCCAGCAGCCCCCAAACCGGGACAGGGGGTCCCCTCTCCTACGAGCAGTACTTC. Translation gives CASSPQTGTGGPLSYEQYF. The entire variable domain, with the rest obtained from reference TRBV9 and TRBJ2-7, is as follows: DSGVTQTPKHLITATGQRVTLRCSPRSGDLSVYWYQQSLDQGLQFLIQYYNGEERAKGNILERFSAQQFPDLHSELNLSSLELGDSALYFCASSPQTGTGGPLSYEQYFGPGTRLTVT.

The gene calls are TRBV7-2 and TRBJ2-1; D is perhaps TRBD1 (5 bases). V lost 5 bases and J 1 base, leaving 12 bases between the germline ends. Germline loops: CDR1 SGHTA, CDR2 FQGNSA. This CDR3 spans 15 amino acids. This CDR3 is CASSPRDRSYNEQFF. CDR3 DNA: TGTGCCAGCAGCCCAAGAGACAGATCCTACAATGAGCAGTTCTTC. Filled out from reference TRBV7-2 and TRBJ2-1, the complete variable domain reads GAGVSQSPSNKVTEKGKDVELRCDPISGHTALYWYRQSLGQGLEFLIYFQGNSAPDKSGLPSDRFSAERTGGSVSTLTIQRTQQEDSAVYLCASSPRDRSYNEQFFGPGTRLTVL.

The chain carries TRBV6-6 and TRBJ2-2, with 8 bases lining up with TRBD2. J was trimmed by 7 bases and V by 8 bases; bases with no gene match: 12. Germline CDR1 MNHNY, CDR2 SVGAGI (reference sequence). This CDR3 region has 15 residues. CDR3 DNA: TGTGCCAGCTACGGACAGCGGGGGAATAACGGGGAGCTGTTTTTT. Its protein product is CASYGQRGNNGELFF.

The chain employs TRBV7-8 and TRBJ1-1, with a tentative D call TRBD1 (5 bases). The CDR3 has 14 amino acids. Germline assignment: CDR1 SGHVS and CDR2 FQNEAQ. V lost 4 bases and J 3 bases, leaving 12 bases between the germline ends. The CDR3 nucleotides are TGTGCCAGCAGCTGGGGGGGGGAGGACACTGAAGCTTTCTTT. This gives the protein CASSWGGEDTEAFF.

CDR3 residues: CASSLGGGHGNQPQHF. For the CDR3, the DNA is TGTGCCAGCAGCTTAGGCGGAGGGCACGGGAATCAGCCCCAGCATTTT. The V call is TRBV5-4, the J call TRBJ1-5; D call uncertain. Trimming removed 2 bases at V and 4 bases at J, with 16 bases between. Germline V gene lookup returns CDR1 SGHNT and CDR2 YYREEE (reference sequence). The CDR3 spans 16 residues.

The chain employs TRBV6-6 and TRBJ2-7; a weak D match, TRBD1 (6 bases). The ends were cut back, 5 bases at V and 7 bases at J, with 12 bases in the middle. Germline V gene lookup returns CDR1 MNHNY and CDR2 SVGAGI (reference sequence). The CDR3 has 12 residues. CDR3 DNA sequence: TGTGCCAGCAGTGGACAGAATGGTGAGCAGTACTTC. It yields the protein CASSGQNGEQYF.

The rearrangement links TRBV5-1 to TRBJ2-5; the match to TRBD2 covers 7 bases. CDR1 and CDR2 (germline): SGHRS, YFSETQ. V lost 0 bases, J lost 5 bases, and 10 bases stayed unmatched. This CDR3 spans 16 amino acids. The DNA for the CDR3 is TGCGCCAGCAGCTTGGCGCTACGACTAGCTTCCGAGACCCAGTACTTC. Amino acid sequence: CASSLALRLASETQYF.

V gene TRBV4-1 combines with J gene TRBJ2-7; perhaps TRBD2 as D (6 bases). CDR3 length: 13 amino acids. Trimming removed 1 base at V and 3 bases at J, with 7 bases between. CDR1 is MGHRA and CDR2 is YSYEKL in the germline V gene. CDR3 DNA: TGCGCCAGCAGCCAAGCGACTAGCTACGAGCAGTACTTC. Residues: CASSQATSYEQYF.

The J gene is TRBJ2-3, the V gene TRBV19; D ambiguous. The V end was cut by 7 bases, the J end by 7 bases, with 9 bases between. The length of the CDR3 is 11 residues. In germline, CDR1 is LNHDA, CDR2 SQIVND (reference sequence). The CDR3 reads CASTNSHTQYF. The DNA of the CDR3 is TGTGCCAGTACGAATAGCCATACGCAGTATTTT.